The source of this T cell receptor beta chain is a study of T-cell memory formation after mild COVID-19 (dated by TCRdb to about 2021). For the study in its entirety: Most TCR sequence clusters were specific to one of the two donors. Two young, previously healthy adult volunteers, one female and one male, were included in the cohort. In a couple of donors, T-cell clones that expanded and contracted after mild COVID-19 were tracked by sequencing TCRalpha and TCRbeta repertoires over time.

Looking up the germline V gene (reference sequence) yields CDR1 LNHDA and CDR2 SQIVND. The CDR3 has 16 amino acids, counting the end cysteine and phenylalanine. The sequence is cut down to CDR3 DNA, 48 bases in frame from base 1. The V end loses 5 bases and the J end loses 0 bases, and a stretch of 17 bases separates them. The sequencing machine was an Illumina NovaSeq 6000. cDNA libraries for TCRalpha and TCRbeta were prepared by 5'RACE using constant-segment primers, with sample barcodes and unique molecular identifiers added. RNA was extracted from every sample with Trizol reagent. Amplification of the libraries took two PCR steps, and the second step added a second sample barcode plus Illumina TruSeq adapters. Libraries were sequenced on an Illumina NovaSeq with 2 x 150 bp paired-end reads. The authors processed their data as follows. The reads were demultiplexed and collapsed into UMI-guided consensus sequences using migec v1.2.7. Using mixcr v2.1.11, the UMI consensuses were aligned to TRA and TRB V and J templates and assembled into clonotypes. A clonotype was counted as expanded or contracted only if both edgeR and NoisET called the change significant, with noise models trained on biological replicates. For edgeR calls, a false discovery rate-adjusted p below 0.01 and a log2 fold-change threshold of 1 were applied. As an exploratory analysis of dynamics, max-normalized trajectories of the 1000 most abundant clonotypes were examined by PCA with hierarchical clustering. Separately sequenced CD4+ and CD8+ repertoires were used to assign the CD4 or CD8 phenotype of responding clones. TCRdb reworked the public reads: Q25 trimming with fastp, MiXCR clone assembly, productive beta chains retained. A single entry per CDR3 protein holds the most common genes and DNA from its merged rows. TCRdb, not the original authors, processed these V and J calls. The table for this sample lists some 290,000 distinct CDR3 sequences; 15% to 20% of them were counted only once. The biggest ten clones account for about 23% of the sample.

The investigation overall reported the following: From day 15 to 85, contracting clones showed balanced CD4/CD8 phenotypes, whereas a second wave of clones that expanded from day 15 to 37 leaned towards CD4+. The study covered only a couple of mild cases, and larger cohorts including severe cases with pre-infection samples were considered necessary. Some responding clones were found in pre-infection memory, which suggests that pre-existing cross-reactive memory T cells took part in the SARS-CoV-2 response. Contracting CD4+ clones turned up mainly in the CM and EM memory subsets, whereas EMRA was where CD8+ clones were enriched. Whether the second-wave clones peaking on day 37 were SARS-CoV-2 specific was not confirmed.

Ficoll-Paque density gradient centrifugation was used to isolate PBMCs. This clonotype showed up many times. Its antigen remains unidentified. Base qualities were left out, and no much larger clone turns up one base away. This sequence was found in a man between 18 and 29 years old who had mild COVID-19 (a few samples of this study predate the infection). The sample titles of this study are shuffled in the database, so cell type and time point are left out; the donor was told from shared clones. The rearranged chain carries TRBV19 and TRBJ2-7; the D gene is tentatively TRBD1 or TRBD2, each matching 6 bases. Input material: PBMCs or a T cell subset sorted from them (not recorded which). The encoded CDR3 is CASSLDRTTSSYEQYF. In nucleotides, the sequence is TGTGCCAGTAGTCTCGACAGGACTACCTCCTCCTACGAGCAGTACTTC.